The rows below give T cell receptor beta chains drawn from one sample of a study of blood T cell repertoires in COVID-19. TCRdb's copy holds only in-frame clones and misses some; the assay was immunoSEQ multiplex PCR. The sample has about 170,000 clones; 87% are singletons. The sample comprised PBMCs or T cells enriched from blood (not recorded which). Receptors were obtained from a woman in her forties or fifties who had recovered from COVID-19. CDR3s include the opening cysteine and the closing phenylalanine or tryptophan. Fields, in order: D gene, CDR3 length, J gene, clone size, V gene, CDR3 DNA, CDR3 protein. A D gene is named only where the DNA matches it firmly. Not every row has a clone size; where given, it reads once, few, many or a size class.

>TRBD1|13|TRBJ2-5|NA|TRBV28
TGTGCCAGCAGTCGACAGGGGACCGAGACCCAGTACTTC
CASSRQGTETQYF
>TRBD2|15|TRBJ2-3|NA|TRBV18
TGTGCCAGCTCACCATCTAGCGGGACGGTGGATACGCAGTATTTT
CASSPSSGTVDTQYF
>NA|14|TRBJ1-1|NA|TRBV5-1
TGCGCCAGCAGCTTGGGGGGGCTGAACACTGAAGCTTTCTTT
CASSLGGLNTEAFF
>NA|12|TRBJ1-2|once|TRBV3-1/TRBV3-2
TGTGCCAGCAGCCAAAGCCAGGATGGCTACACCTTC
CASSQSQDGYTF
>NA|13|TRBJ2-3|NA|TRBV19
TGTGCCAGTAGCGACAGGTCCACAGATACGCAGTATTTT
CASSDRSTDTQYF
>NA|19|TRBJ1-4|NA|TRBV27
TGTGCCAGCAGTTTCCGACCCCCTTTTTCCGGGGATAGTAATGAAAAACTGTTTTTT
CASSFRPPFSGDSNEKLFF
>NA|14|TRBJ1-1|many|TRBV27
TGTGCCAGCAGTTTAGGGTTTGGAGGCACTGAAGCTTTCTTT
CASSLGFGGTEAFF
>TRBD1|15|TRBJ2-2|NA|TRBV5-5
TGTGCCAGCAGCACCCGGGACAGGGACACCGGGGAGCTGTTTTTT
CASSTRDRDTGELFF
>TRBD2|17|TRBJ2-2|once|TRBV15
TGTGCCACCAGCAGAGGATTGAGCGGGATTCGTCCCGGGGAGCTGTTTTTT
CATSRGLSGIRPGELFF
>TRBD1|17|TRBJ1-5|NA|TRBV5-1
TGCGCCAGCAGCTTGGCACCGACAGGGGAAGGGAATCAGCCCCAGCATTTT
CASSLAPTGEGNQPQHF
>TRBD1|15|TRBJ2-2|NA|TRBV7-9
TGTGCCAGCAGCTTAGGACAGGGGAACACCGGGGAGCTGTTTTTT
CASSLGQGNTGELFF
>NA|16|TRBJ1-1|NA|TRBV4-1
TGCGCCAGCAGCCTCCTGGGGGGGGTGTCAAACACTGAAGCTTTCTTT
CASSLLGGVSNTEAFF
>TRBD1|14|TRBJ1-5|NA|TRBV2
TGTGCCAGCAGCCGGGACAGGGACCATCAGCCCCAGCATTTT
CASSRDRDHQPQHF